The next 30 T cell receptor beta chains were all read from a single sample in a study of blood T cell repertoires in COVID-19. Produced via immunoSEQ multiplex PCR; TCRdb's table is partial and in-frame only. In the table there are approximately 110,000 clones, around 81% of which are singletons. Sequencing was carried out using peripheral blood. These receptors came from a human donor in a cohort sampled during active or convalescent COVID-19.

V gene TRBV28 combines with J gene TRBJ1-2, with D possibly TRBD1 on 5 matching bases. V shed 6 bases and J shed 6 bases, with 20 bases lying between them. The germline gives CDR1 MDHEN, CDR2 SYDVKM. The CDR3 runs to 15 residues. In nucleotides, the CDR3 is TGTGCCAGCAGCTATTCAGGGCAGACCCTCGATGGCTACACCTTC. It encodes CASSYSGQTLDGYTF.

The chain uses TRBV27 and TRBJ2-1, with 7 positions matching TRBD1. Trimming removed 5 bases from V and 9 bases from J; junction bases left unmatched: 13. Germline V gene data show CDR1 as MNHEY and CDR2 as SMNVEV (reference sequence). The CDR3 consists of 15 residues. The CDR3 is CASSLQWTGRSEQFF. The CDR3 bases are TGTGCCAGCAGTCTCCAGTGGACAGGCCGCAGTGAGCAGTTCTTC.

V and J are TRBV7-6 and TRBJ2-5; 11 nucleotides align to TRBD2. Germline V gene data show CDR1 as SGHVS and CDR2 as FNYEAQ. The ends lost 3 bases at V and 4 bases at J; junction bases unmatched: 1. This CDR3 has 14 amino acids. CDR3 region: CASSFGLAGETQYF. The CDR3 coding sequence is TGTGCCAGCAGCTTTGGACTAGCGGGAGAGACCCAGTACTTC.

The gene calls are TRBV19 and TRBJ1-6, with 7 bases identical to TRBD1. V gave up 4 bases and J gave up 8 bases; unmatched junction bases: 8. The CDR3 contains 15 residues. Germline-derived CDR1 and CDR2 are LNHDA and SQIVND (reference sequence). The CDR3 loop reads CASSTDRVNDSPLHF. CDR3 DNA sequence: TGTGCCAGTAGTACTGACAGGGTAAATGATTCACCCCTCCACTTT.

This rearrangement joins TRBV7-9 to TRBJ2-7; possibly TRBD1 for D (6 bases). The CDR3 is 14 residues long. The germline V gene has CDR1 SEHNR and CDR2 FQNEAQ (reference sequence). V was clipped by 3 bases and J by 2 bases, with 11 bases between them. The CDR3 nucleotides are TGTGCCAGCAGCTTTAGCGACAGGACCTACGAGCAGTACTTC. This codes for CASSFSDRTYEQYF.

The J gene is TRBJ2-1, the V gene TRBV4-3; D unresolved. The CDR3 runs 17 residues. Trimming took off 0 bases at V and 5 bases at J, with 17 bases between the two ends. CDR1 and CDR2 (germline): LGHNA, YSLEER. The CDR3 sequence: CASSQDLNFGQNNEQFF. The CDR3 DNA sequence: TGCGCCAGCAGCCAAGATTTGAATTTTGGGCAGAACAATGAGCAGTTCTTC.

V is TRBV28 and J is TRBJ2-5; 9 bases match TRBD2. Germline values: CDR1 MDHEN, CDR2 SYDVKM. The CDR3 is made up of 15 amino acids. The V segment lost 7 bases and the J segment 5 bases; nucleotides outside the gene matches: 11. The CDR3, as DNA: TGTGCCAGCACCACCGGGACTAGCCTTGGGGAGACCCAGTACTTC. It encodes CASTTGTSLGETQYF.

This rearrangement joins TRBV7-6 to TRBJ2-5; maybe TRBD2 (5 bases). The CDR3 covers 18 residues. The V end lost 5 bases, the J end lost 2 bases, and 24 bases lay between the germline ends. Germline V gene lookup returns CDR1 SGHVS and CDR2 FNYEAQ. The CDR3 is CASSPAFMVATLQETQYF. CDR3 bases: TGTGCCAGCAGCCCAGCGTTCATGGTAGCGACCCTACAAGAGACCCAGTACTTC.

This clone was seen only a few times. V usage is TRBV7-2 and J usage is TRBJ2-5; 15 nucleotides align to TRBD2. Germline CDR1 SGHTA, CDR2 FQGNSA. CDR3 length: 17 residues. Germline trimming cut 4 bases from V and 6 bases from J; bases unmatched to any gene: 9. DNA for the CDR3: TGTGCCAGCAGCTCCGGGACTAGCGGGGGGCGATGGAAGACCCAGTACTTC. This translates into CASSSGTSGGRWKTQYF.

This clone has only a few counts. The chain joins TRBV5-4 to TRBJ2-1; D is unclear. Germline CDR1 and CDR2: SGHNT and YYREEE (reference sequence). The CDR3 runs to 14 residues. Trimming pared 0 bases from V and 3 bases from J, leaving 7 bases between. The CDR3 reads CASSLVADYNEQFF. In DNA, the CDR3 is TGTGCCAGCAGCTTGGTGGCAGACTACAATGAGCAGTTCTTC. Variable domain in full (rest from reference TRBV5-4 and TRBJ2-1): ETGVTQSPTHLIKTRGQQVTLRCSSQSGHNTVSWYQQALGQGPQFIFQYYREEENGRGNFPPRFSGLQFPNYSSELNVNALELDDSALYLCASSLVADYNEQFFGPGTRLTVL.

The chain employs TRBV28 and TRBJ2-1, with TRBD2 matching over 7 bases. V gave up 5 bases and J gave up 7 bases; unmatched junction bases: 11. The CDR3 spans 15 residues. Germline V gives CDR1 MDHEN, CDR2 SYDVKM. CDR3: CASSAGGFLTNEQFF. CDR3 coding DNA: TGTGCCAGCAGTGCCGGGGGGTTTTTAACAAATGAGCAGTTCTTC.

CDR3: CASSYSGVSNYGYTF. CDR3 sequence (DNA): TGTGCCAGCAGTTATTCCGGGGTTTCTAACTATGGCTACACCTTC. The rearrangement joins TRBV6-5 to TRBJ1-2; D unresolved. The V end was cut by 3 bases, the J end by 0 bases, with 11 bases between. Germline V gene lookup returns CDR1 MNHEY and CDR2 SVGAGI. The length of the CDR3 is 15 residues.

The table lists this clone with many counts. The V call is TRBV27, the J call TRBJ2-2, with 10 bases lining up with TRBD1. CDR1 is MNHEY, CDR2 SMNVEV, per germline (reference sequence). The CDR3 sequence is 16 residues long. V lost 6 bases, J lost 4 bases, and 8 bases stayed unmatched. The CDR3: CASSNFRDRGTGELFF. The CDR3, as DNA: TGTGCCAGCAGCAACTTCCGGGACAGGGGCACCGGGGAGCTGTTTTTT.

The gene calls are TRBV18 and TRBJ1-5; D ambiguous. Germline-derived CDR1 and CDR2 are KGHSH and LQKENI. Trimming stripped 0 bases from V and 9 bases from J, with 12 bases between. CDR3 length: 14 residues. This CDR3 reads CASSPPEGLGPQHF. The CDR3 DNA reads as TGTGCCAGCTCACCACCGGAGGGTCTCGGGCCCCAGCATTTT. Supplemented by reference TRBV18 and TRBJ1-5, the full variable domain reads NAGVMQNPRHLVRRRGQEARLRCSPMKGHSHVYWYRQLPEEGLKFMVYLQKENIIDESGMPKERFSAEFPKEGPSILRIQQVVRGDSAAYFCASSPPEGLGPQHFGDGTRLSIL.

This rearrangement joins TRBV7-2 to TRBJ2-1; a possible D gene is TRBD2 (6 bases). The CDR3 runs 15 residues. V lost 2 bases and J lost 6, with 14 bases in between. CDR1 is SGHTA and CDR2 is FQGNSA in the germline V gene. The CDR3 DNA reads as TGTGCCAGCAGCTTATTCCCGGGGGAAGGCAATGAGCAGTTCTTC. It encodes CASSLFPGEGNEQFF.

The chain couples TRBV3-1 (or the pseudogene TRBV3-2) to TRBJ2-3; TRBD2 agrees at 14 bases. Germline V gene lookup returns CDR1 LGHDT and CDR2 YNNKEL (reference sequence). The CDR3 covers 18 residues. V lost 2 bases and J lost 4; bases outside the gene matches: 8. CDR3 DNA: TGTGCCAGCAGCCAAACCGTGACTAGCGGGGGGGCGGCAGATACGCAGTATTTT. It codes for CASSQTVTSGGAADTQYF.

Here the CDR3 reads CASSPVDRTSYNEQFF. The CDR3 DNA is TGTGCCAGCTCACCAGTCGACAGAACCTCCTACAATGAGCAGTTCTTC. The rearrangement joins TRBV18 to TRBJ2-1; D might be TRBD1 (5 bases). In germline, CDR1 is KGHSH, CDR2 LQKENI. V was trimmed by 2 bases and J by 0 bases, leaving 11 bases between them. CDR3 length equals 16 residues.

The table lists this clone with a count of one. This chain connects TRBV7-2 to TRBJ2-2; 11 positions agree with TRBD2. V shed 7 bases and J 0 bases; nucleotides not matched to a gene: 10. The CDR3 is made up of 18 amino acids. Looked up from germline, CDR1 is SGHTA and CDR2 is FQGNSA. DNA of the CDR3: TGTGCCAGCAAGACCCGATCGACTAGCGGGACGAACACCGGGGAGCTGTTTTTT. Its translation is CASKTRSTSGTNTGELFF.

This chain links TRBV3-1 (or the pseudogene TRBV3-2) with TRBJ2-5; 15 nucleotides match TRBD2. The CDR3 sequence is 18 residues long. Germline-derived CDR1 and CDR2 are LGHDT and YNNKEL (reference sequence). Unmatched junction bases numbered 7, after V lost 4 bases and J lost 1 base. CDR3 residues: CASSLGTSGGLIQETQYF. CDR3 DNA: TGTGCCAGCAGCCTTGGGACTAGCGGGGGGCTTATCCAAGAGACCCAGTACTTC.

This chain connects TRBV5-1 to TRBJ1-2; 8 bases fit TRBD1. The CDR3 spans 15 residues. J lost 6 bases, V lost 7 bases, and 14 bases had no gene match. Per the germline V gene, CDR1 is SGHRS and CDR2 is YFSETQ. The CDR3 DNA sequence: TGCGCCAGCCACGGACAGGGTTATCTGGCGAATGGCTACACCTTC. It encodes CASHGQGYLANGYTF. The variable domain in full, completed from reference TRBV5-1 and TRBJ1-2, reads KAGVTQTPRYLIKTRGQQVTLSCSPISGHRSVSWYQQTPGQGLQFLFEYFSETQRNKGNFPGRFSGRQFSNSRSEMNVSTLELGDSALYLCASHGQGYLANGYTFGSGTRLTVV.

The chain couples TRBV19 to TRBJ1-5, with D tentatively TRBD1 (5 bases). The CDR3 spans 12 residues. Trimming left V 7 bases short and J 6 bases short, with 10 bases between. Germline V gene lookup returns CDR1 LNHDA and CDR2 SQIVND (reference sequence). CDR3 residues: CASTPGGQPQHF. CDR3 DNA sequence: TGTGCCAGTACCCCGGGGGGTCAGCCCCAGCATTTT. The complete variable domain, with remaining parts taken from reference TRBV19 and TRBJ1-5, reads DGGITQSPKYLFRKEGQNVTLSCEQNLNHDAMYWYRQDPGQGLRLIYYSQIVNDFQKGDIAEGYSVSREKKESFPLTVTSAQKNPTAFYLCASTPGGQPQHFGDGTRLSIL.

The V gene is TRBV19, the J gene TRBJ2-5; possible D gene TRBD2, 5 bases. V lost 3 bases and J 2 bases, leaving 10 bases between the germline ends. The CDR3 totals 14 residues. CDR1 LNHDA and CDR2 SQIVND come from the germline V gene (reference sequence). The CDR3 DNA sequence: TGTGCCAGTAGTATCTCTCCGGGGCAAGAGACCCAGTACTTC. This codes for CASSISPGQETQYF.

Details on this clone: The sample holds other DNA sequences that translate to the same CDR3. The genes are TRBV5-1 and TRBJ2-3; TRBD1 is a possible D gene (5 bases). Per germline, CDR1 SGHRS and CDR2 YFSETQ. Trimming cost V 1 base and J 0 bases, with 6 bases left between them. This CDR3 is built from 14 residues. The CDR3 protein is CASSLQGSTDTQYF. As DNA, the CDR3 is TGCGCCAGCAGCTTGCAGGGTAGCACAGATACGCAGTATTTT. Together with reference TRBV5-1 and TRBJ2-3, the CDR3 gives the full variable domain: KAGVTQTPRYLIKTRGQQVTLSCSPISGHRSVSWYQQTPGQGLQFLFEYFSETQRNKGNFPGRFSGRQFSNSRSEMNVSTLELGDSALYLCASSLQGSTDTQYFGPGTRLTVL.

The chain uses TRBV7-9 and TRBJ2-3; 10 bases fit TRBD2. The CDR3 consists of 15 residues. Germline loops: CDR1 SEHNR, CDR2 FQNEAQ (reference sequence). The V gene end was trimmed by 3 bases and the J gene end by 6 bases; junction bases not matched to a gene: 6. Written as DNA, the CDR3 is TGTGCCAGCAGCTTTGCCGGGACTAGCGTGGATACGCAGTATTTT. Protein product: CASSFAGTSVDTQYF.

This clone was recorded once. The rearrangement uses TRBV7-9 and TRBJ2-3; D possibly corresponds to TRBD2 (5 bases). Trimming shortened V by 3 bases and J by 1 base, and 17 bases separated the two germline ends. CDR3 length equals 17 residues. Germline V gives CDR1 SEHNR, CDR2 FQNEAQ (reference sequence). CDR3 amino acids: CASSLRELVRGTDTQYF. The CDR3 nucleotides read TGTGCCAGCAGCTTGAGGGAATTGGTGCGGGGCACAGATACGCAGTATTTT.

The chain is built from TRBV27 and TRBJ2-2, with 7 bases matching TRBD1. Per the germline V gene, CDR1 is MNHEY and CDR2 is SMNVEV (reference sequence). CDR3 length equals 16 residues. V trimming: 3 bases; J trimming: 4 bases; junction bases outside the gene matches: 8. CDR3 protein: CASSFPKGQTTGELFF. Written as DNA, the CDR3 is TGTGCCAGCAGTTTCCCTAAGGGACAGACCACCGGGGAGCTGTTTTTT.

The rearrangement uses TRBV5-1 and TRBJ1-1; no clear D. The CDR3 length is 13 residues. Germline-derived CDR1 and CDR2 are SGHRS and YFSETQ. Trimming took 4 bases from V and 4 from J, leaving 11 bases between them. The chain's CDR3 is CASSLSTGTEAFF. CDR3 coding DNA: TGCGCCAGCAGCCTGAGTACCGGCACTGAAGCTTTCTTT.

This clone was seen only a few times. CDR3 region: CASSKRDRGPYNEQFF. CDR3 bases: TGTGCCAGCAGCAAGAGGGACAGGGGTCCCTACAATGAGCAGTTCTTC. The V gene is TRBV7-6, the J gene TRBJ2-1; 10 bases agree with TRBD1. The CDR3 spans 16 residues. V lost 5 bases and J lost 2; bases outside the gene matches: 6. Per the germline V gene, CDR1 is SGHVS and CDR2 is FNYEAQ.

V usage is TRBV29-1 and J usage is TRBJ1-1; unclear D gene. V was pared by 1 base and J by 6 bases, with 15 bases between. Per the germline V gene, CDR1 is SQVTM and CDR2 is ANQGSEA. The CDR3 runs 14 residues. CDR3 DNA: TGCAGCGTTGAAGGAGGGAGGGTTCGCGCTGAAGCTTTCTTT. It codes for CSVEGGRVRAEAFF.

This clone turned up a few times. The chain combines TRBV19 with TRBJ1-2; 10 bases match TRBD1. There are 14 residues in the CDR3. V shed 4 bases, J shed 5 bases, and the junction held 4 bases outside the gene matches. Germline-derived CDR1 and CDR2 are LNHDA and SQIVND (reference sequence). The CDR3 loop reads CASSTGTGVYGYTF. The CDR3 bases are TGTGCCAGTAGTACCGGGACAGGGGTGTATGGCTACACCTTC. Drawing the rest from reference TRBV19 and TRBJ1-2, the complete variable domain is DGGITQSPKYLFRKEGQNVTLSCEQNLNHDAMYWYRQDPGQGLRLIYYSQIVNDFQKGDIAEGYSVSREKKESFPLTVTSAQKNPTAFYLCASSTGTGVYGYTFGSGTRLTVV.